The rows below give T cell receptor beta chains drawn from one sample of a study of CD8+CD57+ T cells in acquired aplastic anemia. In TCRdb, the reads were re-called with MiXCR into one record per CDR3 protein. The data hold 400,000 to 450,000 distinct CDR3 sequences, with around 72% observed a single time. Sequenced sample: sorted CD4+, CD8+, or CD8+CD57+ T cells (not recorded which) from PBMCs. The receptors were sampled from a human donor in good health, serving as a control. Both conserved end residues are part of each CDR3. A D gene is named only where the DNA matches it firmly. Clone size is shown for a subset of rows, as once, few, many or a class of expanded clone.

cdr3_aa cdr3_nt clone_size j_call v_call d_call
CSARSPLAGGYNEQFF TGCAGTGCCAGATCCCCACTAGCGGGGGGGTACAATGAGCAGTTCTTC - TRBJ2-1 TRBV20-1 TRBD2
CASSRRLAGGVETQYF TGTGCCAGCAGCCGAAGACTAGCGGGGGGGGTGGAGACCCAGTACTTC many TRBJ2-5 TRBV11-2 TRBD2
CASSPREAGFSGANVLTF TGTGCCAGCAGCCCTCGTGAAGCCGGCTTCTCTGGGGCCAACGTCCTGACTTTC - TRBJ2-6 TRBV7-2 -
CNAWTGTGRETQYF TGCAACGCCTGGACCGGGACAGGACGGGAGACCCAGTACTTC few TRBJ2-5 TRBV29-1 TRBD1
CASSVRGQPSTYGYTF TGTGCCAGCAGCGTCCGGGGGCAGCCGTCTACCTATGGCTACACCTTC - TRBJ1-2 TRBV5-4 -
CASSLSVSGGSYEQYF TGCGCCAGCAGCTTGTCCGTGAGCGGGGGTTCGTACGAGCAGTACTTC - TRBJ2-7 TRBV5-1 TRBD2
CASSIPNDEQFF TGTGCCAGTAGTATCCCAAACGATGAGCAGTTCTTC - TRBJ2-1 TRBV19 -
CSARSNRGTYEQYF TGCAGTGCTAGATCGAACAGGGGGACCTACGAGCAGTACTTC - TRBJ2-7 TRBV20-1 TRBD1
CASSIQGQNTDTQYF TGTGCCAGCAGCATACAAGGACAGAACACCGATACGCAGTATTTT many TRBJ2-3 TRBV7-9 -
CASSSGQLAYGYTF TGTGCCAGCAGCTCGGGACAGCTTGCGTATGGCTACACCTTC many TRBJ1-2 TRBV7-3 TRBD1
CASSVSGLAGQYF TGTGCCAGCAGCGTGTCGGGACTAGCGGGCCAGTACTTC - TRBJ2-7 TRBV9 TRBD2
CASSVEGNMNTEAFF TGTGCCAGCAGCGTGGAAGGGAACATGAACACTGAAGCTTTCTTT - TRBJ1-1 TRBV11-2 -
CASSILEKNSYEQYF TGTGCCAGTAGTATCCTTGAGAAGAACTCCTACGAGCAGTACTTC - TRBJ2-7 TRBV19 -
CASSSEGNYDYTIQYF TGTGCCAGCAGCTCAGAAGGGAACTATGACTACACCATCCAGTATTTT - TRBJ2-3 TRBV7-3 -
CSARGNRGRDF TGCAGTGCTAGAGGAAACAGGGGTCGTGACTTC - TRBJ2-5 TRBV20-1 TRBD1